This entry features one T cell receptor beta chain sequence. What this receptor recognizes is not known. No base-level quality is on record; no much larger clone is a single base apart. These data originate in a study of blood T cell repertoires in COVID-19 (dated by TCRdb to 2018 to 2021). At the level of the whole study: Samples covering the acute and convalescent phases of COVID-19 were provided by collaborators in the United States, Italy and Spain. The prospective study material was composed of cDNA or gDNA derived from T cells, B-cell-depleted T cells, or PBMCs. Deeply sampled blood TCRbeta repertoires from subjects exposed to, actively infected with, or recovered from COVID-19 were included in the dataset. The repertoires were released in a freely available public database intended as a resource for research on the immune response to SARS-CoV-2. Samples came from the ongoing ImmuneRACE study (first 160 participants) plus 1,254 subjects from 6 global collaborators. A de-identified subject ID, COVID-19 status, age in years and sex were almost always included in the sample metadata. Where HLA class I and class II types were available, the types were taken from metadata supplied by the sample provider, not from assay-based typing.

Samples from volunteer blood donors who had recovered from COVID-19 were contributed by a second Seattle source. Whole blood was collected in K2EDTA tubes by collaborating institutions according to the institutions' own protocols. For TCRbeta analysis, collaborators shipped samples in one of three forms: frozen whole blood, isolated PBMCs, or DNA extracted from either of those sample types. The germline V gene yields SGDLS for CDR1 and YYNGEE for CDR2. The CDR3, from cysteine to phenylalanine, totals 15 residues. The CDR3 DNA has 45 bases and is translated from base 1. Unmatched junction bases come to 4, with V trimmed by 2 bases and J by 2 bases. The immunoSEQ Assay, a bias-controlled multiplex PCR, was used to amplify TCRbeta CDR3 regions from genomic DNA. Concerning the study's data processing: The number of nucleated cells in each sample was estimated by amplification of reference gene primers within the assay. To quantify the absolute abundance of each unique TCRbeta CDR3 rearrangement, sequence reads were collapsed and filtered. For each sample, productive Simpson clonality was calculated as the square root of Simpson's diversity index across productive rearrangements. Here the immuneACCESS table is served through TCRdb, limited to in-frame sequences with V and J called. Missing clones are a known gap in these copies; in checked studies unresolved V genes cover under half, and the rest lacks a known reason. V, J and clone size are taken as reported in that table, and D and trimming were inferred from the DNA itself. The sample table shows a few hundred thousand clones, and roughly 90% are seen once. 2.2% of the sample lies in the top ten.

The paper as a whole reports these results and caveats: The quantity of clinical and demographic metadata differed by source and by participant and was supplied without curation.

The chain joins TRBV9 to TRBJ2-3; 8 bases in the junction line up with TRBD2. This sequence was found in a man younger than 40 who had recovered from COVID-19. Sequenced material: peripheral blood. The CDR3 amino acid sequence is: CASSVSGGNTDTQYF. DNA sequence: TGTGCCAGCAGCGTCAGCGGGGGAAACACAGATACGCAGTATTTT.